The rows below give T cell receptor beta chains drawn from one sample of a study of PD-1 blockade in mismatch repair-deficient tumors. Produced via immunoSEQ multiplex PCR; TCRdb's table is partial and in-frame only. The table lists about 15,000 clones, roughly 84% of them singletons. This specimen was PBMCs, taken before pembrolizumab treatment. These receptors originate from an adult with mismatch repair-deficient cancer. Each CDR3 is given with its conserved first and last residue. Each record gives: V gene, clone size, D gene, J gene, CDR3 length, CDR3 protein, CDR3 DNA. The D gene is left open where the match is weak. Part of the rows lack a size; the others show once, few, many or a class for expanded clones.

v_gene: TRBV27
abundance: -
d_gene: -
j_gene: TRBJ2-7
len: 14
CDR3aa: CASSLDRYSYEQYF
CDR3nt: TGTGCCAGCAGTTTAGACAGGTACTCCTACGAGCAGTACTTC

v_gene: TRBV20-1
abundance: -
d_gene: -
j_gene: TRBJ2-5
len: 11
CDR3aa: CSAWEVETQYF
CDR3nt: TGCAGTGCCTGGGAGGTAGAGACCCAGTACTTC

v_gene: TRBV7-9
abundance: -
d_gene: TRBD2
j_gene: TRBJ2-1
len: 15
CDR3aa: CASSPSQTAGNEQFF
CDR3nt: TGTGCCAGCAGCCCATCACAAACAGCGGGGAATGAGCAGTTCTTC

v_gene: TRBV19
abundance: -
d_gene: -
j_gene: TRBJ2-1
len: 12
CDR3aa: CASSIQGLEQFF
CDR3nt: TGTGCCAGTAGTATCCAGGGACTTGAGCAGTTCTTC

v_gene: TRBV4-1
abundance: -
d_gene: TRBD1
j_gene: TRBJ1-3
len: 20
CDR3aa: CASSRPGQGRSSISGNTIYF
CDR3nt: TGCGCCAGCAGCCGCCCGGGACAGGGGCGATCTTCGATATCTGGAAACACCATATATTTT

v_gene: TRBV9
abundance: -
d_gene: TRBD1
j_gene: TRBJ2-7
len: 14
CDR3aa: CASTQGTGTYEQYF
CDR3nt: TGTGCCAGCACCCAAGGGACAGGAACCTACGAGCAGTACTTC

v_gene: TRBV10-3
abundance: -
d_gene: -
j_gene: TRBJ1-2
len: 14
CDR3aa: CASQGRGMNYGYTF
CDR3nt: TGTGCCAGCCAGGGTAGGGGCATGAACTATGGCTACACCTTC

v_gene: TRBV5-1
abundance: once
d_gene: TRBD2
j_gene: TRBJ2-7
len: 20
CDR3aa: CASSPRRWTSGSWDSYEQYF
CDR3nt: TGCGCCAGCAGCCCCCGCCGGTGGACTAGCGGGAGCTGGGACTCCTACGAGCAGTACTTC

v_gene: TRBV7-8
abundance: -
d_gene: -
j_gene: TRBJ2-7
len: 12
CDR3aa: CASSLTGYEQYF
CDR3nt: TGTGCCAGCAGCTTAACAGGCTACGAGCAGTACTTC

v_gene: TRBV5-6
abundance: -
d_gene: -
j_gene: TRBJ1-5
len: 14
CDR3aa: CASSFQGGNQPQHF
CDR3nt: TGTGCCAGCAGCTTCCAGGGTGGCAATCAGCCCCAGCATTTT

v_gene: TRBV11-2
abundance: few
d_gene: TRBD2
j_gene: TRBJ2-7
len: 15
CDR3aa: CASSLGSGNSYEQYF
CDR3nt: TGTGCCAGCAGCCTCGGTAGCGGGAACTCCTACGAGCAGTACTTC

v_gene: TRBV7-9
abundance: -
d_gene: TRBD2
j_gene: TRBJ2-5
len: 15
CDR3aa: CASTHPLAGWETQYF
CDR3nt: TGTGCCAGCACCCACCCTCTAGCGGGATGGGAGACCCAGTACTTC

v_gene: TRBV5-6
abundance: -
d_gene: TRBD2
j_gene: TRBJ2-3
len: 16
CDR3aa: CASSFMETSGTDTQYF
CDR3nt: TGTGCCAGCAGCTTCATGGAGACTAGCGGGACAGATACGCAGTATTTT

v_gene: TRBV27
abundance: -
d_gene: -
j_gene: TRBJ1-1
len: 12
CDR3aa: CASNNPGLRAFF
CDR3nt: TGTGCCAGCAACAATCCGGGGTTGAGGGCTTTCTTT

v_gene: TRBV29-1
abundance: -
d_gene: -
j_gene: TRBJ1-2
len: 11
CDR3aa: CSVEDGRGYTF
CDR3nt: TGCAGCGTCGAGGACGGACGAGGGTACACCTTC

v_gene: TRBV5-1
abundance: -
d_gene: -
j_gene: TRBJ1-2
len: 12
CDR3aa: CASSFGGDGYTF
CDR3nt: TGCGCCAGCAGCTTTGGAGGGGATGGCTACACCTTC

v_gene: TRBV27
abundance: -
d_gene: -
j_gene: TRBJ2-1
len: 17
CDR3aa: CASSLFLSSERYNEQFF
CDR3nt: TGTGCCAGCAGTTTATTTTTGTCTAGCGAGAGATACAATGAGCAGTTCTTC

v_gene: TRBV5-1
abundance: -
d_gene: -
j_gene: TRBJ2-1
len: 11
CDR3aa: CASSLRYEQFF
CDR3nt: TGCGCCAGCAGCTTGCGTTATGAGCAGTTCTTC

v_gene: TRBV6-5
abundance: -
d_gene: -
j_gene: TRBJ2-7
len: 14
CDR3aa: CASSFRASGYEQYF
CDR3nt: TGTGCCAGCAGTTTCCGGGCTAGTGGCTACGAGCAGTACTTC

v_gene: TRBV4-3
abundance: -
d_gene: -
j_gene: TRBJ2-1
len: 15
CDR3aa: CASSQDQEGYNEQFF
CDR3nt: TGCGCCAGCAGCCAAGATCAGGAGGGTTACAATGAGCAGTTCTTC

v_gene: TRBV11-1
abundance: once
d_gene: -
j_gene: TRBJ2-7
len: 14
CDR3aa: CASSLGGRSYEQYF
CDR3nt: TGTGCCAGCAGCTTAGGGGGACGGTCCTACGAGCAGTACTTC

v_gene: TRBV9
abundance: few
d_gene: TRBD2
j_gene: TRBJ2-3
len: 15
CDR3aa: CASSVASGRADTQYF
CDR3nt: TGTGCCAGCAGCGTAGCGAGCGGGAGAGCAGATACGCAGTATTTT

v_gene: TRBV9
abundance: -
d_gene: TRBD2
j_gene: TRBJ2-1
len: 15
CDR3aa: CASSVEAGEENEQFF
CDR3nt: TGTGCCAGCAGCGTAGAAGCGGGAGAAGAAAATGAGCAGTTCTTC

v_gene: TRBV6-5
abundance: -
d_gene: -
j_gene: TRBJ2-3
len: 16
CDR3aa: CASSYSGGPRGDTQYF
CDR3nt: TGTGCCAGCAGTTACTCGGGGGGGCCCCGAGGAGATACGCAGTATTTT

v_gene: TRBV2
abundance: -
d_gene: -
j_gene: TRBJ2-3
len: 14
CDR3aa: CASRRGGSTDTQYF
CDR3nt: TGTGCCAGCAGGAGGGGCGGAAGCACAGATACGCAGTATTTT

v_gene: TRBV6-6
abundance: -
d_gene: TRBD1
j_gene: TRBJ2-5
len: 13
CDR3aa: CASSGDSRGTQYF
CDR3nt: TGTGCCAGCAGTGGGGACAGCCGAGGGACCCAGTACTTC

v_gene: TRBV6-5
abundance: -
d_gene: -
j_gene: TRBJ2-7
len: 13
CDR3aa: CASTRDELGEQYF
CDR3nt: TGTGCCAGCACCAGGGACGAGTTGGGGGAGCAGTACTTC

v_gene: TRBV7-9
abundance: -
d_gene: TRBD1
j_gene: TRBJ2-7
len: 14
CDR3aa: CASSLVQGDSEQYF
CDR3nt: TGTGCCAGCAGCTTAGTACAGGGGGATTCCGAGCAGTACTTC